This TCR beta chain was sequenced for a study of beta chain features in type 1 diabetes. Since all of the isolated RNA was reverse transcribed, expressed TCRB transcripts were what got sequenced. Samples of naive, central memory and regulatory T cells yielded a mean of about 3.57 million reads. Repertoires were generated with immunoSEQ multiplex PCR, while TCRdb's copy carries only in-frame clones and drops some. The table has under 800,000 clones, around a sixth seen once; the top ten hold around 0.095%. A few counts support this clone. Its antigen is undetermined. Findings and caveats of the study: In every one of the four CD4+ subsets, TCRB CDR3s were moderately but significantly shorter in Type 1 diabetes patients.

Via the markers CD45RO/CCR7/CD25/CD127/CD95/CD27, stem cell-like memory, regulatory, central memory and naive CD4+ cells were sorted. Germline loops: CDR1 MDHEN, CDR2 SYDVKM. V was cut by 6 bases and J by 0 bases, with 12 bases left in between. The CDR3 contains 14 residues. This sequence was found in a man in his late teens or twenties in good health. This chain connects TRBV28 to TRBJ2-7; weak D call: TRBD1 (5 bases). The sample consisted of naive CD4+ T cells from blood. The CDR3 loop is CASRVRALSYEQYF. CDR3 nucleotide sequence: TGTGCCAGCAGAGTCAGGGCCCTCTCCTACGAGCAGTACTTC.